This entry lists 6 T cell receptor beta chains sequenced from one sample in a study of liver allograft versus peripheral blood T cells. For the study at large: Transplanted livers and recipients' peripheral blood had their T cell receptor repertoires compared.

One entry per CDR3 protein, called by TCRdb with MiXCR from the reads. The sample gives around 3,500 distinct CDR3 sequences, around 15% of which show up once; 9.5% to 12% is in the top ten. These receptors all come from a human patient who had a liver transplant. The graft donor may have contributed some T cells.

This clonotype is termed medium-sized (0.01 to 0.1%). The chain combines TRBV7-2 with TRBJ2-7; D possibly corresponds to TRBD1 (6 bases). The CDR3 loop spans 17 amino acids. In germline, CDR1 is SGHTA, CDR2 FQGNSA. V was pared by 5 bases and J by 2 bases, with 22 bases between. This chain's CDR3 is CASSRPSTGPVTYEQYF. CDR3 nucleotides: TGTGCCAGCAGCCGACCCTCAACAGGGCCGGTCACCTACGAGCAGTACTTC. The full variable domain, completed using reference TRBV7-2 and TRBJ2-7, is GAGVSQSPSNKVTEKGKDVELRCDPISGHTALYWYRQSLGQGLEFLIYFQGNSAPDKSGLPSDRFSAERTGGSVSTLTIQRTQQEDSAVYLCASSRPSTGPVTYEQYFGPGTRLTVT.

A note on this clonotype: A far larger clone differs by one base, so this is likely a read error. This chain uses TRBV10-3 with TRBJ1-2; D remains ambiguous. The ends were cut back, 3 bases at V and 0 bases at J, with 11 bases in the middle. CDR1 is ENHRY, CDR2 SYGVKD, per germline. The CDR3 consists of 15 residues. CDR3 DNA: TGTGCCATCAGTGACTCGTTTACAGCTAACTATGGCTACACCTTC. Its translation is CAISDSFTANYGYTF.

This clonotype qualifies as medium-sized. The rearrangement links TRBV28 to TRBJ2-7; the D gene is possibly TRBD2 (6 bases). The germline V and J ends were trimmed by 3 bases and 5 bases, with 14 bases remaining between them. Germline V CDR1 and CDR2: MDHEN, SYDVKM. The CDR3 covers 14 residues. The CDR3 here is CASSFPTSRHEQYF. In nucleotides, the CDR3 is TGTGCCAGCAGTTTCCCGACTAGTAGACACGAGCAGTACTTC. The entire variable domain, with the rest obtained from reference TRBV28 and TRBJ2-7, is as follows: DVKVTQSSRYLVKRTGEKVFLECVQDMDHENMFWYRQDPGLGLRLIYFSYDVKMKEKGDIPEGYSVSREKKERFSLILESASTNQTSMYLCASSFPTSRHEQYFGPGTRLTVT.

The chain carries TRBV3-1 and TRBJ1-4; D perhaps matches TRBD1 (6 bases). The CDR3 consists of 16 residues. Germline CDR1 is LGHDT and CDR2 is YNNKEL (reference sequence). Deletions cut 4 bases from V and 8 bases from J, with 20 bases between. This chain's CDR3 is CASSRAQGNRYEKLFF. The CDR3 bases are TGTGCCAGCAGCCGGGCACAGGGAAATCGTTACGAAAAACTGTTTTTT. Supplemented by reference TRBV3-1 and TRBJ1-4, the full variable domain reads DTAVSQTPKYLVTQMGNDKSIKCEQNLGHDTMYWYKQDSKKFLKIMFSYNNKELIINETVPNRFSPKSPDKAHLNLHINSLELGDSAVYFCASSRAQGNRYEKLFFGSGTQLSVL.

By sample share, this clonotype is medium-sized. The V and J genes are TRBV27 and TRBJ1-5, with D maybe TRBD1 (5 bases). CDR3 length: 13 residues. The V gene lost 6 bases and the J gene lost 3 bases, with 9 bases spanning the gap. Per the germline V gene, CDR1 is MNHEY and CDR2 is SMNVEV (reference sequence). CDR3 coding DNA: TGTGCCAGCAGACAGGCCCTCAATCAGCCCCAGCATTTT. Translated, it gives CASRQALNQPQHF.

Points on this clonotype: A far larger clone is one nucleotide away, so this likely arose from a read error. The genes are TRBV6-5 and TRBJ1-5, with D possibly TRBD1 on 5 matching bases. CDR1 is MNHEY and CDR2 is SVGAGI in the germline V gene. Trimming stripped 2 bases from V and 4 bases from J, with 15 bases between. The CDR3 is made up of 16 amino acids. The CDR3 here is CASSYPRGAPNQPQHF. In DNA, the CDR3 is TGTGCCAGCAGTTACCCTCGAGGGGCCCCTAATCAGCCCCAGCATTTT.